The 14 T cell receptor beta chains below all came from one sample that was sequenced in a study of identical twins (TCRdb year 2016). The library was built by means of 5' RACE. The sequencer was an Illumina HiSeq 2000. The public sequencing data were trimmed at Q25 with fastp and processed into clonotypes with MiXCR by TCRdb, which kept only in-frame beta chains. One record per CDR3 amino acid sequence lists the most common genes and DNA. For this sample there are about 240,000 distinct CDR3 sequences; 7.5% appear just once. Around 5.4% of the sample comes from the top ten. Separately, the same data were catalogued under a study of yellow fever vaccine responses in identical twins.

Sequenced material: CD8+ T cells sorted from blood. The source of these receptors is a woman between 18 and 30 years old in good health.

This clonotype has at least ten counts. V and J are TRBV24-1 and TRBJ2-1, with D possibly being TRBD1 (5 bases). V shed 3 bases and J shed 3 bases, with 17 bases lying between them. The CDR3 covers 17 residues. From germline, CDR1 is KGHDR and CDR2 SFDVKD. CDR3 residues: CATSDKTVNWVYNEQFF. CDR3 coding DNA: TGTGCCACCAGTGATAAGACAGTCAATTGGGTCTACAATGAGCAGTTCTTC.

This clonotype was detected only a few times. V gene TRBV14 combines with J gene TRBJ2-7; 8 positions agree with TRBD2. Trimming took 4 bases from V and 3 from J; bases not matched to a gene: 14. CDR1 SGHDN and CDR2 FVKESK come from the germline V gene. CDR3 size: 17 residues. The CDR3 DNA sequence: TGTGCCAGCAGCCGTAGCGGGGAGGGCTTCAGGCTCTACGAGCAGTACTTC. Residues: CASSRSGEGFRLYEQYF.

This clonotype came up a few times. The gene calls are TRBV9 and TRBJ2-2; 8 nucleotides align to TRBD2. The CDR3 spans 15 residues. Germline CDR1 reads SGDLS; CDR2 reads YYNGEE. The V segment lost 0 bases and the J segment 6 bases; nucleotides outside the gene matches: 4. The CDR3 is CASSVEERESGELFF. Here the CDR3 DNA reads TGTGCCAGCAGCGTAGAGGAGCGGGAGTCCGGGGAGCTGTTTTTT.

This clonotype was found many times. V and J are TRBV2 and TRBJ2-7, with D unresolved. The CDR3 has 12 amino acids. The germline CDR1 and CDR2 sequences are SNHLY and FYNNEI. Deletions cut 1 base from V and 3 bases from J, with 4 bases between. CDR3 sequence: CASSEGVYEQYV. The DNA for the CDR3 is TGTGCCAGCAGTGAAGGGGTCTACGAGCAGTACGTC.

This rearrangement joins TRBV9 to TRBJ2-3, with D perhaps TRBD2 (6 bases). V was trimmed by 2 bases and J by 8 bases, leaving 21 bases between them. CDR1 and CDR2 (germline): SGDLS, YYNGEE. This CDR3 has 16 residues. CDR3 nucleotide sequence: TGTGCCAGCAGCGTTTCAGGTGCGGGCCCGGAGGGTACGCAGTATTTT. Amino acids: CASSVSGAGPEGTQYF. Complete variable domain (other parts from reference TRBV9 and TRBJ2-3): DSGVTQTPKHLITATGQRVTLRCSPRSGDLSVYWYQQSLDQGLQFLIQYYNGEERAKGNILERFSAQQFPDLHSELNLSSLELGDSALYFCASSVSGAGPEGTQYFGPGTRLTVL.

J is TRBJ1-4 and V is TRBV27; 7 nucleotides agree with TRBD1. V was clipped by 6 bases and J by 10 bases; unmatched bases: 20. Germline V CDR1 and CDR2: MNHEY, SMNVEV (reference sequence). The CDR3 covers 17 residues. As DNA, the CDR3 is TGTGCCAGCAGAGGGGTTGGGACAGACGCTCCTTATGGAAAACTGTTTTTT. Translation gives CASRGVGTDAPYGKLFF.

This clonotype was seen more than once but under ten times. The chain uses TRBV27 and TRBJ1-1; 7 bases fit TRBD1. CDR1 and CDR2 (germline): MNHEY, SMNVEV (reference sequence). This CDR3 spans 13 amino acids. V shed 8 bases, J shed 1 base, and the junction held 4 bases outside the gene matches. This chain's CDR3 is CASADRPNTEAFF. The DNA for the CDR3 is TGTGCCAGCGCGGACAGGCCGAACACTGAAGCTTTCTTT.

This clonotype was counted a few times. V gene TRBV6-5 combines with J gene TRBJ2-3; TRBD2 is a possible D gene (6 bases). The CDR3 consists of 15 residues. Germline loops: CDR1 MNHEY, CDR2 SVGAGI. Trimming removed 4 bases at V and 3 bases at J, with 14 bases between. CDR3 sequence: CASSSPTAGTDTQYF. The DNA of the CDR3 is TGTGCCAGCAGTTCCCCGACAGCGGGTACAGATACGCAGTATTTT.

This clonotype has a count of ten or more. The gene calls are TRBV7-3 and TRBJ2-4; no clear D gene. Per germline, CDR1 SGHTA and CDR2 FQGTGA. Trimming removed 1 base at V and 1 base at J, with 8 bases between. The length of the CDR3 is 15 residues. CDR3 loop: CASSLIGPAKNIQYF. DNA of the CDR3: TGTGCCAGCAGCTTAATAGGGCCGGCCAAAAACATTCAGTACTTC.

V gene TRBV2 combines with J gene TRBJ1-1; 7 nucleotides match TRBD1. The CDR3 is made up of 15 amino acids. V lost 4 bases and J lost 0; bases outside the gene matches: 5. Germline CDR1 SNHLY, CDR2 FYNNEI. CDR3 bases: TGTGCCAGCAGTGCGGGCAGGGGGATGAACACTGAAGCTTTCTTT. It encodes CASSAGRGMNTEAFF.

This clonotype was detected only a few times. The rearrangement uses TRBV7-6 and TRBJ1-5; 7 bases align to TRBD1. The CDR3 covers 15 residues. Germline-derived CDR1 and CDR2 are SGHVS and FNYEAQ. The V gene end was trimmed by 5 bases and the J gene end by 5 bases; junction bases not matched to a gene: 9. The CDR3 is CASSLNRGGDQPQHF. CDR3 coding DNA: TGTGCCAGCAGCCTAAACAGGGGAGGGGATCAGCCCCAGCATTTT.

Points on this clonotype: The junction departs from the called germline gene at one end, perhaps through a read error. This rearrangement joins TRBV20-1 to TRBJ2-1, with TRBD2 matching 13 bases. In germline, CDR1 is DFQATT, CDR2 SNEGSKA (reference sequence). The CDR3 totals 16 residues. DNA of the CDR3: TGCGGTGCTGTCCAACTAGCGGGAGGGCAATACAATGAGCAGTTCTTC. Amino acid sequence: CGAVQLAGGQYNEQFF.

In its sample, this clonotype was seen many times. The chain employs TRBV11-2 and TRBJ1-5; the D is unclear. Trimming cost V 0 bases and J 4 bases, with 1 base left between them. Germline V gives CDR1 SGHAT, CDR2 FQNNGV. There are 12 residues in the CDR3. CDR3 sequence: CASSLENQPQHF. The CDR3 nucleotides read TGTGCCAGCAGCTTAGAGAATCAGCCCCAGCATTTT.

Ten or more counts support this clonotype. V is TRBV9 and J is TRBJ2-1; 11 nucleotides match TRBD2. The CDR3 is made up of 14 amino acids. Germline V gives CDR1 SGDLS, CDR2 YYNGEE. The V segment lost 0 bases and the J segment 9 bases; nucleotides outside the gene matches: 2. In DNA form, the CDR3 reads TGTGCCAGCAGCGTAGAACTAGCGGGAGTTGAGCAGTTCTTC. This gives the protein CASSVELAGVEQFF.